This TCR beta chain was found in a study of blood T cell repertoires in COVID-19. The CDR3 totals 15 residues. The ends were cut back, 0 bases at V and 4 bases at J, with 12 bases in the middle. The germline V gene encodes CDR1 LGHNA and CDR2 YNFKEQ. Per the authors' pipeline: Amplifying reference gene primers gave estimates of nucleated cell counts. Clones were sequenced by immunoSEQ multiplex PCR, and TCRdb holds only the in-frame ones, with some missing. The D gene and trimming were derived from the DNA, and the V and J assignments and clone size from that table. The sample lists 200,000 to 250,000 clones; over 75% were seen once. It was during active infection that Seattle patients were enrolled and then longitudinally followed.

The chain links TRBV4-2 to TRBJ1-2; D gene unclear. Source material: peripheral blood. The sequence derives from a middle-aged man with COVID-19, enrolled during active disease. The CDR3 DNA reads TGTGCCAGCAGCCAAGATATGCGCGGCGGCTATGGCTACACCTTC. Protein: CASSQDMRGGYGYTF.